The next 15 T cell receptor beta chains were all read from a single sample in a study of control samples from healthy donors and cancer patients. The table came from immunoSEQ multiplex PCR; TCRdb's copy has only in-frame clones and leaves some out. The data show 24,000 or so clones, 75% to 90% seen once. Sequenced sample: PBMCs. The receptor source for this set is a man in his sixties with head and neck cancer.

This clone was detected once. V gene TRBV27 combines with J gene TRBJ2-1; D possibly uses TRBD1 or TRBD2 (5 bases each). The CDR3 is 12 residues long. Germline CDR1 and CDR2: MNHEY and SMNVEV (reference sequence). Trimming pared 0 bases from V and 14 bases from J, leaving 11 bases between. CDR3 coding DNA: TGTGCCAGCAGTTTATCCACAGTGGGGGAGTTCTTC. Its translation is CASSLSTVGEFF.

The J gene is TRBJ2-3, the V gene TRBV7-3; no reliable D call. The germline CDR1 and CDR2 sequences are SGHTA and FQGTGA. Trimming pared 5 bases from V and 3 bases from J, leaving 12 bases between. This CDR3 has 14 amino acids. DNA for the CDR3: TGTGCCAGCAGCGCCCAGCTGGGGACAGATACGCAGTATTTT. Residues: CASSAQLGTDTQYF.

This clone was found once. The V gene is TRBV9, the J gene TRBJ2-2; TRBD2 matches at 13 bases. The CDR3 spans 18 residues. V shed 2 bases and J 0 bases; nucleotides not matched to a gene: 4. The germline V gene has CDR1 SGDLS and CDR2 YYNGEE. In DNA form, the CDR3 reads TGTGCCAGCAGCGTGACTAGCGGGAGGAAAGCGAACACCGGGGAGCTGTTTTTT. Amino acids: CASSVTSGRKANTGELFF.

This clone appeared a few times. CDR3 residues: CASSVAAGANTGELFF. CDR3 in DNA: TGTGCCAGCAGCGTGGCTGCGGGGGCAAACACCGGGGAGCTGTTTTTT. This chain links TRBV9 with TRBJ2-2; perhaps TRBD2 as D (7 bases). Trimming stripped 2 bases from V and 2 bases from J, with 13 bases between. The length of the CDR3 is 16 residues. CDR1 is SGDLS, CDR2 YYNGEE, per germline.

The chain links TRBV5-1 to TRBJ2-6, with unresolved D. The ends were cut back, 0 bases at V and 0 bases at J, with 16 bases in the middle. Germline values: CDR1 SGHRS, CDR2 YFSETQ. The CDR3 extends over 19 amino acids. This CDR3 reads CASSLDGPAAYSGANVLTF. The CDR3 DNA reads as TGCGCCAGCAGCTTGGACGGACCAGCTGCCTACTCTGGGGCCAACGTCCTGACTTTC.

In its sample, this clone was seen a few times. This chain connects TRBV7-9 to TRBJ1-1, with 11 bases aligning to TRBD1. The V segment lost 7 bases and the J segment 5 bases; nucleotides outside the gene matches: 9. CDR1 is SEHNR, CDR2 FQNEAQ, per germline (reference sequence). CDR3 length equals 15 residues. This CDR3 is CASIPGGTGGTEAFF. The CDR3 DNA sequence: TGTGCCAGCATCCCGGGCGGGACAGGGGGGACTGAAGCTTTCTTT.

The chain has TRBV2 and TRBJ2-1; the match to TRBD2 covers 10 bases. This CDR3 is built from 16 residues. The germline V gene has CDR1 SNHLY and CDR2 FYNNEI. The V segment lost 4 bases and the J segment 7 bases; nucleotides outside the gene matches: 10. The CDR3 here is CASSGWTSGRKNEQFF. The CDR3 bases are TGTGCCAGCAGTGGTTGGACTAGCGGTAGGAAAAATGAGCAGTTCTTC.

The chain couples TRBV5-1 to TRBJ2-3, with TRBD2 matching 16 bases. The J segment lost 4 bases and the V segment lost 4 bases, leaving 3 bases of the junction unmatched. The CDR3 sequence is 16 residues long. Germline CDR1 reads SGHRS; CDR2 reads YFSETQ. The CDR3 bases are TGCGCCAGCAGCGAGGGACTAGCGGGAGGGCCAGATACGCAGTATTTT. Its protein product is CASSEGLAGGPDTQYF. The full variable domain, completed using reference TRBV5-1 and TRBJ2-3, is KAGVTQTPRYLIKTRGQQVTLSCSPISGHRSVSWYQQTPGQGLQFLFEYFSETQRNKGNFPGRFSGRQFSNSRSEMNVSTLELGDSALYLCASSEGLAGGPDTQYFGPGTRLTVL.

The chain is built from TRBV29-1 and TRBJ1-4; no clear D gene. Deletions cut 4 bases from V and 8 bases from J, with 11 bases between. This CDR3 comprises 12 residues. Germline values: CDR1 SQVTM, CDR2 ANQGSEA. CDR3 sequence: CSVGVRWEKLFF. Here the CDR3 DNA reads TGCAGCGTTGGTGTCCGCTGGGAAAAACTGTTTTTT.

V usage is TRBV5-1 and J usage is TRBJ1-5; 7 positions match TRBD1. After removal of 4 bases from V and 3 bases from J, the junction contained 4 bases not matched to a gene. Germline assignment: CDR1 SGHRS and CDR2 YFSETQ. There are 14 residues in the CDR3. The CDR3 reads CASSPGGTNQPQHF. The CDR3 nucleotides are TGCGCCAGCAGCCCAGGGGGTACCAATCAGCCCCAGCATTTT.

The V and J genes are TRBV30 and TRBJ2-1; tentative D call: TRBD2 (6 bases). Per germline, CDR1 GTSNPN and CDR2 SVGIG (reference sequence). This CDR3 contains 17 residues. V was shortened by 2 bases and J by 1 base, with 18 bases between the two germline ends. DNA of the CDR3: TGTGCCTGGAGTCCACGGGGCCTAGCGTCTTCCTACAATGAGCAGTTCTTC. It specifies CAWSPRGLASSYNEQFF.

The chain recombines TRBV4-1 with TRBJ2-3, with TRBD2 matching over 11 bases. In germline, CDR1 is MGHRA, CDR2 YSYEKL. CDR3 length equals 15 residues. V lost 6 bases, J lost 4 bases, and 6 bases stayed unmatched. CDR3 protein: CASRHSGRAPDTQYF. In nucleotides, the CDR3 is TGCGCCAGCAGACATAGCGGGAGGGCCCCAGATACGCAGTATTTT.

This chain connects TRBV10-3 to TRBJ1-5; the match to TRBD1 covers 10 bases. The CDR3 has 15 residues. Germline V lookup: CDR1 ENHRY, CDR2 SYGVKD. With V trimmed by 0 bases and J by 7 bases, 3 bases remained unmatched. The CDR3 DNA is TGTGCCATCAGTGAGTCCTCGGACAGGGGGCAGCCCCAGCATTTT. It specifies CAISESSDRGQPQHF.

The chain is built from TRBV5-5 and TRBJ1-1; D unclear. CDR1 is SGHKS and CDR2 is YYEKEE in the germline V gene (reference sequence). The CDR3 runs 11 residues. Trimming pared 2 bases from V and 3 bases from J, leaving 2 bases between. This CDR3 is CASSLDTEAFF. For the CDR3, the DNA is TGTGCCAGCAGCTTAGACACTGAAGCTTTCTTT.

The V and J genes are TRBV5-1 and TRBJ2-7, with TRBD1 identical over 8 bases. Germline lookup yields CDR1 SGHRS and CDR2 YFSETQ. V shed 6 bases and J 6 bases; nucleotides not matched to a gene: 14. The CDR3 contains 15 residues. CDR3 amino acids: CASTPSAGGIREQYF. The CDR3 region has the DNA TGCGCCAGCACCCCCTCCGCAGGGGGCATCCGCGAGCAGTACTTC.